The clone carrying this T cell receptor beta chain has at least ten counts. The data stem from a study of blood T cells in healthy people across ages. Germline V lookup: CDR1 SGHRS, CDR2 YFSETQ. Trimming cost V 0 bases and J 6 bases; bases outside gene matches: 9. This CDR3 has 15 amino acids. A second PCR of about 6 to 11 cycles used a sample-barcoded 5' primer and a J-beta primer mix. Every molecule of cDNA carried a tag from a template-switch adaptor with 12 random nucleotides. TCRdb re-called the 5' RACE reads through MiXCR, storing one row per CDR3 protein. The profile covers over 750,000 distinct CDR3 sequences, with around 25% appearing a single time and 9.4% taken by the ten largest. Peripheral blood samples of 7.5 to 10 milliliters were drawn from each donor. These data were likewise used in another study, on T cells of mothers and their children. Per that paper: Over 9.5 million reads per mother and 2.5 million to 3 million per child were obtained. It was observed that no persistent microchimeric T cell clones could be detected.

The sample consisted of blood. The chain combines TRBV5-1 with TRBJ2-7; TRBD1 matches 7 bases. The receptor was derived from a boy younger than 18 in good health. This CDR3 is CASSLVATGSGEQYF. For the CDR3, the DNA is TGCGCCAGCAGCTTGGTGGCGACAGGGTCTGGCGAGCAGTACTTC.